The clone carrying this TCR beta chain showed up just a few times. This record belongs to a study of blood T cells in healthy people across ages. A J-beta primer mix and a sample-barcoded 5' primer were used in a second PCR of roughly 6 to 11 cycles. With 12 random nucleotides, a template-switch adaptor tagged each individual cDNA molecule. TCRdb ran MiXCR on the 5' RACE reads and lists one entry per CDR3 protein. The sample has 250,000 to 300,000 distinct CDR3 sequences; 27% are singletons. The CDR3 sequence is 14 residues long. CDR1 is SGHRS and CDR2 is YFSETQ in the germline V gene. After removal of 4 bases from V and 2 bases from J, the junction contained 2 bases not matched to a gene.

The V and J genes are TRBV5-1 and TRBJ2-5, with 10 bases identical to TRBD2. Sequenced: blood. The clonotype was recovered from a woman aged 70 to 79 in good health. CDR3 coding DNA: TGCGCCAGCAGCCCTAGCGGGAGTCAAGAGACCCAGTACTTC. Protein: CASSPSGSQETQYF.